The 14 T cell receptor beta chains reported below all come from one sample, sequenced in a study of blood T cell repertoires in COVID-19. Libraries were prepared by immunoSEQ multiplex PCR; TCRdb keeps only in-frame clonotypes and omits some of them. The sample lists around 150,000 clones; approximately 92% were seen once. The specimen was peripheral blood. These receptors were collected from a woman aged 55 to 70 with active COVID-19.

V usage is TRBV28 and J usage is TRBJ2-7; the match to TRBD2 covers 9 bases. There are 15 residues in the CDR3. Germline loops: CDR1 MDHEN, CDR2 SYDVKM. J lost 2 bases, V lost 3 bases, and 5 bases had no gene match. CDR3 sequence (DNA): TGTGCCAGCAGTTTCGGGCGGGAGGGGACCTACGAGCAGTACTTC. Residues: CASSFGREGTYEQYF.

V is TRBV7-2 and J is TRBJ2-3; D remains ambiguous. The CDR3 length is 12 residues. Trimming took 4 bases from V and 11 from J, leaving 13 bases between them. Germline V gene sequence: CDR1 SGHTA, CDR2 FQGNSA. The CDR3 region is CASSSPGPWQYF. CDR3 coding DNA: TGTGCCAGCAGCTCCCCAGGCCCTTGGCAGTATTTT. The complete variable domain, with remaining parts taken from reference TRBV7-2 and TRBJ2-3, reads GAGVSQSPSNKVTEKGKDVELRCDPISGHTALYWYRQSLGQGLEFLIYFQGNSAPDKSGLPSDRFSAERTGGSVSTLTIQRTQQEDSAVYLCASSSPGPWQYFGPGTRLTVL.

The gene calls are TRBV7-9 and TRBJ2-5, with a possible D match to TRBD2 (6 bases). Germline loops: CDR1 SEHNR, CDR2 FQNEAQ (reference sequence). The CDR3 loop spans 15 amino acids. With 4 bases removed from V and 4 bases from J, the gap between germline ends came to 16 bases. The CDR3 DNA reads TGTGCCAGCAGCTCCGGGGACTTTGATGGAGAGACCCAGTACTTC. Encoded protein: CASSSGDFDGETQYF.

The chain employs TRBV9 and TRBJ2-2; TRBD1 matches at 9 bases. Germline CDR1 reads SGDLS; CDR2 reads YYNGEE. CDR3 length: 16 residues. Unmatched junction bases numbered 4, after V lost 3 bases and J lost 1 base. In nucleotides, the CDR3 is TGTGCCAGCAGCGGAGAGGGACAGGGGAACACCGGGGAGCTGTTTTTT. Its translation is CASSGEGQGNTGELFF.

This clone was observed a few times. The CDR3 DNA reads TGTGCCAGCAATGGCGGGAGCAACCCCTACGAGCAGTACTTC. The encoded protein is CASNGGSNPYEQYF. The chain combines TRBV28 with TRBJ2-7; 7 nucleotides line up with TRBD2. Germline-derived CDR1 and CDR2 are MDHEN and SYDVKM. This CDR3 has 14 residues. J was trimmed by 2 bases and V by 7 bases; bases with no gene match: 8.

The chain uses TRBV5-4 and TRBJ2-3; 11 bases match TRBD2. Trimming at V came to 5 bases and at J to 6 bases, leaving 11 bases not matched to a gene. Germline V lookup: CDR1 SGHNT, CDR2 YYREEE (reference sequence). The CDR3 is 16 amino acids. This CDR3 is CASRLAGGPMSDTQYF. The CDR3 coding sequence is TGTGCCAGCAGATTAGCGGGAGGGCCTATGTCGGATACGCAGTATTTT.

The chain carries TRBV10-3 and TRBJ2-1; D unclear. Trimming shortened V by 4 bases and J by 11 bases, and 9 bases separated the two germline ends. CDR1 ENHRY and CDR2 SYGVKD come from the germline V gene. There are 11 residues in the CDR3. CDR3 nucleotide sequence: TGTGCCATCAGTGTTAGCAGCCAGCAGTTCTTC. It encodes CAISVSSQQFF.

The chain joins TRBV28 to TRBJ2-7, with TRBD2 identical over 7 bases. V trimming: 3 bases; J trimming: 7 bases; junction bases outside the gene matches: 9. Germline V gives CDR1 MDHEN, CDR2 SYDVKM. CDR3 length: 14 residues. CDR3: CASSLGGSSGEQYF. In DNA, the CDR3 is TGTGCCAGCAGTTTGGGCGGGAGTTCGGGGGAGCAGTACTTC.

This clone was seen only once. This CDR3 reads CASSYHRDRGRAGANVLTF. The CDR3 DNA reads as TGTGCCAGCAGTTATCATCGGGACAGGGGGCGCGCTGGGGCCAACGTCCTGACTTTC. This chain joins TRBV6-2 or TRBV6-3 and TRBJ2-6; 12 nucleotides agree with TRBD1. The CDR3 runs 19 residues. V was clipped by 3 bases and J by 2 bases; unmatched bases: 8. Germline-derived CDR1 and CDR2 are MNHEY and SVGEGT.

This clone was seen just once. V is TRBV7-8 and J is TRBJ2-7; tentative D call: TRBD2 (5 bases). This CDR3 is 14 amino acids long. With 5 bases removed from V and 3 bases from J, the gap between germline ends came to 14 bases. Per germline, CDR1 SGHVS and CDR2 FQNEAQ. The CDR3 reads CASSPQPGDYEQYF. The CDR3, as DNA: TGTGCCAGCAGCCCCCAACCCGGGGACTACGAGCAGTACTTC.

The genes are TRBV9 and TRBJ2-1, with 10 nucleotides matching TRBD2. The CDR3 consists of 13 residues. Germline V gene sequence: CDR1 SGDLS, CDR2 YYNGEE. V was clipped by 2 bases and J by 10 bases; unmatched bases: 3. CDR3 bases: TGTGCCAGCAGCGTCAAGCGGGAGGGGGAGCAGTTCTTC. Amino acid sequence: CASSVKREGEQFF.

The chain combines TRBV28 with TRBJ2-3, with TRBD2 identical over 10 bases. CDR1 is MDHEN, CDR2 SYDVKM, per germline. V shed 7 bases and J 6 bases; nucleotides not matched to a gene: 10. CDR3 length: 15 residues. CDR3: CASKASAGGPDTQYF. In DNA, the CDR3 is TGTGCCAGCAAAGCCTCAGCGGGAGGGCCGGATACGCAGTATTTT.

The genes are TRBV6-1 and TRBJ1-1, with a weak D call TRBD1 (6 bases). The V and J ends lost 1 base and 11 bases respectively, with 11 bases between them. Germline assignment: CDR1 MNHNS and CDR2 SASEGT. The CDR3 runs to 12 residues. CDR3 DNA sequence: TGTGCCAGCAGTGAAGAACAGGGTAGGGCTTTCTTT. The encoded protein is CASSEEQGRAFF.

In its sample, this clone was seen a few times. The CDR3 DNA reads TGTGCCAGTAGTATAGATGGGGACAGGGCCTACGAGCAGTACTTC. Translating gives CASSIDGDRAYEQYF. The chain combines TRBV19 with TRBJ2-7, with 9 bases matching TRBD1. The V gene end was trimmed by 0 bases and the J gene end by 2 bases; junction bases not matched to a gene: 2. Germline V gene sequence: CDR1 LNHDA, CDR2 SQIVND (reference sequence). This CDR3 comprises 15 residues. Drawing the rest from reference TRBV19 and TRBJ2-7, the complete variable domain is DGGITQSPKYLFRKEGQNVTLSCEQNLNHDAMYWYRQDPGQGLRLIYYSQIVNDFQKGDIAEGYSVSREKKESFPLTVTSAQKNPTAFYLCASSIDGDRAYEQYFGPGTRLTVT.